This TCR beta chain appears in the sequencing data of a study of human T cells and chemical hapten exposure. About the research overall: Upper inner arm skin measuring about 2 cm by about 2 cm received 2% DPC for sensitization. TCR yields differed between samples (mainly from small differences in pooled library volume).

This clonotype was found many times. Its specificity is not known. Study results and limitations: With alopecia, donors may have immune responses unlike healthy people's.

Time point indicated: patch test 1, 2 weeks after DPC sensitization. The treatment here: therapeutic diphenylcyclopropenone sensitization with weekly scalp DPC. Study processing details: The number of TCRs in each sample had a median of approximately 95,000 and spanned about 20,000 to 690,600. TCRdb used MiXCR to reprocess the RACE reads, holding one entry per CDR3 protein. V and J calls and clone size were set by TCRdb, not the authors. There are tens of thousands of distinct CDR3 sequences in the sample; roughly 7.6% occur only once, and 1.5% to 1.8% lies in the top ten. The sequence derives from a woman under 40 with alopecia areata. Some clones in this sample may be carry-over from other donors' samples. The sequencing here drew on whole blood, taken in connection with sensitization to the hapten diphenylcyclopropenone (DPC).

The CDR3 DNA sequence: TGCGCCAGCAGCTTGGAAGGGCACGAGACCCAGTACTTC. Translating gives CASSLEGHETQYF. The gene calls are TRBV5-1 and TRBJ2-5; D is unresolved. Per the germline V gene, CDR1 is SGHRS and CDR2 is YFSETQ. Between the trimmed V and J ends, which lost 0 bases and 5 bases, there was a span of 8 bases. The CDR3 runs 13 residues.